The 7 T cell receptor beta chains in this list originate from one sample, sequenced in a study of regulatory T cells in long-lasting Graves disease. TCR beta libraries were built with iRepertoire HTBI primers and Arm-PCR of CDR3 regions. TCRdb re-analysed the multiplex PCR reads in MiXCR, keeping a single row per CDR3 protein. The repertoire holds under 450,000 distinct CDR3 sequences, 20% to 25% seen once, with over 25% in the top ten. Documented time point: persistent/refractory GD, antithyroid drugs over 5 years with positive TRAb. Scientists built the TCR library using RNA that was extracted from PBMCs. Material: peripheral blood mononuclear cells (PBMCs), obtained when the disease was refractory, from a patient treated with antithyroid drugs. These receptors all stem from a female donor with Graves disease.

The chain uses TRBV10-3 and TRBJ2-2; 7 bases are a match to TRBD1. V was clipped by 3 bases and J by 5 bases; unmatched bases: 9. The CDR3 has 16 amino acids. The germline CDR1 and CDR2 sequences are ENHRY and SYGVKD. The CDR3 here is CAISDPWTGGTGELFF. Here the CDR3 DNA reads TGTGCCATCAGTGATCCCTGGACAGGTGGTACCGGGGAGCTGTTTTTT.

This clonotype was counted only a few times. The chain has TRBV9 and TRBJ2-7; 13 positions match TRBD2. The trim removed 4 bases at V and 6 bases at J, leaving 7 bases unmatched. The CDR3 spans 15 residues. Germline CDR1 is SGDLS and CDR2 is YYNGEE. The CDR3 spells CASSSSGTSGIEQYF. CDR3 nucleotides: TGTGCCAGCAGCTCTTCAGGGACTAGCGGGATCGAGCAGTACTTC.

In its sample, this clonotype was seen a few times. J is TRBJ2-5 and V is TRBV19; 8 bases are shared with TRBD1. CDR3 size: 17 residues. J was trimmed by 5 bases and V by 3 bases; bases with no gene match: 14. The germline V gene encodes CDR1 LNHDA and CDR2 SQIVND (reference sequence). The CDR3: CASSISGTGIRGETQYF. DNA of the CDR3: TGTGCCAGTAGTATCTCCGGGACAGGAATACGGGGGGAGACCCAGTACTTC.

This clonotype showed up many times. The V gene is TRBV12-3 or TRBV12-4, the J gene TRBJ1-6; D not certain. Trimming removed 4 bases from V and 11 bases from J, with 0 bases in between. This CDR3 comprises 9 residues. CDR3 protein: CASSSPLHF. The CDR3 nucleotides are TGTGCCAGCAGTTCACCCCTCCACTTT.

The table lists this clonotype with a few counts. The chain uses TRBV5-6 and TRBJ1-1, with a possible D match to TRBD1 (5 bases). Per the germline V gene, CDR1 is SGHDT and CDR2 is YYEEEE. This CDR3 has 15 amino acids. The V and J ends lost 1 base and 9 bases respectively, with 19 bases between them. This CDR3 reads CASSLLDPGAEKAFF. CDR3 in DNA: TGTGCCAGCAGCTTGTTGGACCCTGGGGCAGAAAAAGCTTTCTTT.

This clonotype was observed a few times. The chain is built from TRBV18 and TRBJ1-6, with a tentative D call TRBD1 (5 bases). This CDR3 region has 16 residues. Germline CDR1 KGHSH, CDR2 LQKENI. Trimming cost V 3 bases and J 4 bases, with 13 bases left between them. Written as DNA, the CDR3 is TGTGCCAGCTCACCGGGCCGAGGGGCATATAATTCACCCCTCCACTTT. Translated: CASSPGRGAYNSPLHF. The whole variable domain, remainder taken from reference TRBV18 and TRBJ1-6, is NAGVMQNPRHLVRRRGQEARLRCSPMKGHSHVYWYRQLPEEGLKFMVYLQKENIIDESGMPKERFSAEFPKEGPSILRIQQVVRGDSAAYFCASSPGRGAYNSPLHFGNGTRLTVT.

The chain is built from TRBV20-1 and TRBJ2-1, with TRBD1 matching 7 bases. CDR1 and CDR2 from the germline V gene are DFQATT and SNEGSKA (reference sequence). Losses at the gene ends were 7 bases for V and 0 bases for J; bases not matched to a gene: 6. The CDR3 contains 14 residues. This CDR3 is CSVGRTGSYNEQFF. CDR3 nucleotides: TGCAGTGTCGGCAGGACAGGCTCCTACAATGAGCAGTTCTTC.